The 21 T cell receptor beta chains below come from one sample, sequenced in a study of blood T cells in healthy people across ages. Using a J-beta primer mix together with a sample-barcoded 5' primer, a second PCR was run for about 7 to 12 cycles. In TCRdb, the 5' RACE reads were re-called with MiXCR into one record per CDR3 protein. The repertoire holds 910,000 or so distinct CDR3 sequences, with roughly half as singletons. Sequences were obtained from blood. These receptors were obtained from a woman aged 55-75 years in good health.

CDR3 sequence reads: CSARGNYEQYF. Written as DNA, the CDR3 is TGCAGTGCTAGAGGTAACTACGAGCAGTACTTC. The V call is TRBV20-1, the J call TRBJ2-7; D uncertain. Germline CDR1 and CDR2: DFQATT and SNEGSKA (reference sequence). This CDR3 is built from 11 residues. Trimming shortened V by 1 base and J by 3 bases, and 4 bases separated the two germline ends.

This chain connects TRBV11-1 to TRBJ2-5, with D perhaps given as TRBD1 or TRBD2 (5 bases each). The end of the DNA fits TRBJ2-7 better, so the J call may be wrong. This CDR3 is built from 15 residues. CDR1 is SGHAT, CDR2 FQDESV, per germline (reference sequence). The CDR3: CASSQNPGPYYEQYF. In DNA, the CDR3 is TGTGCCAGCAGTCAAAACCCGGGACCTTACTACGAGCAGTACTTC.

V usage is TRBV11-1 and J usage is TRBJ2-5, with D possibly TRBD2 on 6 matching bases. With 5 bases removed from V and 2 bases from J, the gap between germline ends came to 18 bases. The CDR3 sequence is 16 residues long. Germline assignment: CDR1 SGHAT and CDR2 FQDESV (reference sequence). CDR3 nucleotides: TGTGCCAGCAGCGGACCGTTCTTGCGGGATCAAGAGACCCAGTACTTC. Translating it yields CASSGPFLRDQETQYF.

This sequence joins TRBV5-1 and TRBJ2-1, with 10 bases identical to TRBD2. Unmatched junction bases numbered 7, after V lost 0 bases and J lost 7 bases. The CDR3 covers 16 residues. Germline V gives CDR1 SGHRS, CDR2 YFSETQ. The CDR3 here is CASSLAPAGGPNEQFF. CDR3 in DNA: TGCGCCAGCAGCTTGGCCCCAGCGGGAGGGCCGAATGAGCAGTTCTTC.

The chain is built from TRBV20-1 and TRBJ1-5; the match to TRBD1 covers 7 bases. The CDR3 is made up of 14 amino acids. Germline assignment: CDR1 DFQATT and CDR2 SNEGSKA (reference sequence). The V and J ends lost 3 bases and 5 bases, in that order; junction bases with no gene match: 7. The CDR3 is CSASERGPDQPQHF. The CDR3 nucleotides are TGCAGTGCTAGTGAAAGGGGGCCAGATCAGCCCCAGCATTTT.

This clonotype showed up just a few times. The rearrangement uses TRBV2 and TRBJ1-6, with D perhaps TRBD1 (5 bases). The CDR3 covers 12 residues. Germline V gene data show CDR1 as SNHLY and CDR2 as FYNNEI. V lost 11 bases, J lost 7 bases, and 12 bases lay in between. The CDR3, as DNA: TGTGCCGGCGGGCAGGGAAATTCACCCCTCCACTTT. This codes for CAGGQGNSPLHF.

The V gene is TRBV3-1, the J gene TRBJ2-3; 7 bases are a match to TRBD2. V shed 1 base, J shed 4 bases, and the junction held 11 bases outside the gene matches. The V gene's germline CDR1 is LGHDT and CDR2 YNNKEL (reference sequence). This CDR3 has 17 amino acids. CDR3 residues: CASSQGWSGNLADTQYF. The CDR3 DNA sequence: TGTGCCAGCAGCCAAGGATGGAGCGGGAATCTTGCAGATACGCAGTATTTT.

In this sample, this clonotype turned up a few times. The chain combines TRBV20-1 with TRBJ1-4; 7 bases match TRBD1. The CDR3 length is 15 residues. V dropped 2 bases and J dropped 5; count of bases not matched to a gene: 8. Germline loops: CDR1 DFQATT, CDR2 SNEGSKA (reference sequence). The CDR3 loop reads CSARSLQGINEKLFF. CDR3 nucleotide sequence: TGCAGTGCTAGAAGTTTACAGGGGATCAATGAAAAACTGTTTTTT.

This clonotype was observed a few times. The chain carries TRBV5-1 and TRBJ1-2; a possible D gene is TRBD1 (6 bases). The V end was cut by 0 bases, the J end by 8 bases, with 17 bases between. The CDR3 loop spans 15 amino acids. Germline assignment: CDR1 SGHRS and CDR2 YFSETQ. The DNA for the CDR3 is TGCGCCAGCAGCTTGGCCCCGGGGGCGCCCAACGGCTACACCTTC. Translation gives CASSLAPGAPNGYTF.

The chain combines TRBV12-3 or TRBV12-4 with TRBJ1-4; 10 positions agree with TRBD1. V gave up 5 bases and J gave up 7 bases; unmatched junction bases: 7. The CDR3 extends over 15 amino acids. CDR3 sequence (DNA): TGTGCCAGCAGTATATGGACAGGGGGATTTGAAAAACTGTTTTTT. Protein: CASSIWTGGFEKLFF.

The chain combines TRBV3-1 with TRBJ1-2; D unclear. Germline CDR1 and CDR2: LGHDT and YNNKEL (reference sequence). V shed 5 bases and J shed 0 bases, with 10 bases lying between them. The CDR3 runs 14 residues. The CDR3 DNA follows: TGTGCCAGCAGCTCAACTAGGGCTAACTATGGCTACACCTTC. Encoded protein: CASSSTRANYGYTF.

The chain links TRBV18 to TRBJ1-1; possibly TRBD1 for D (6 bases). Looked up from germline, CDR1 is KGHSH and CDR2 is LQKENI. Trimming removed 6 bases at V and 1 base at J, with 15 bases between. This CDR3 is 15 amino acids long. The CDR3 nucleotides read TGTGCCAGCTCTCTCATGACAGGATCGAACACTGAAGCTTTCTTT. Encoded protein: CASSLMTGSNTEAFF.

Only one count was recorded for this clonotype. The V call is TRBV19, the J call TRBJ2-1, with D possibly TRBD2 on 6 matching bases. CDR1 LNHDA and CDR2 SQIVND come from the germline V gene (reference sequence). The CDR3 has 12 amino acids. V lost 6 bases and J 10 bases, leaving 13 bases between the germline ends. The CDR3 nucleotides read TGTGCCAGTAGGCCCCACGGGGGAGAGCAGTTCTTC. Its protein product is CASRPHGGEQFF.

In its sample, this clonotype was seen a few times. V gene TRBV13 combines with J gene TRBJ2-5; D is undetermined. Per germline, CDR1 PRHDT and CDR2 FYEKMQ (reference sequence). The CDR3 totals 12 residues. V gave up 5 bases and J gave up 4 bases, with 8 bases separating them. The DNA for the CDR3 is TGTGCCAGCAGCCTAAAACTAGAGACCCAGTACTTC. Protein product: CASSLKLETQYF.

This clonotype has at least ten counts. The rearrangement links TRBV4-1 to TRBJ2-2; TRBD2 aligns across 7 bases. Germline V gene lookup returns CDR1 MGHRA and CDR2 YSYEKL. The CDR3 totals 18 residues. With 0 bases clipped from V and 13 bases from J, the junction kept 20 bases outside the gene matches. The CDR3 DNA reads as TGCGCCAGCAGCCAAGAAGCACAGGCGTCTAGCGGTATAGCGGGGCTGTTTTTT. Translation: CASSQEAQASSGIAGLFF.

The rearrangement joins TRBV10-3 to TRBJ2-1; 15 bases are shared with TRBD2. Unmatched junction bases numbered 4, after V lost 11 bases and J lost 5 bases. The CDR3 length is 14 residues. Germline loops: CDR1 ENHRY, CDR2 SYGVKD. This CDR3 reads CALGLAGGHNEQFF. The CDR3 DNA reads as TGTGCCTTGGGACTAGCGGGAGGACACAATGAGCAGTTCTTC.

In nucleotides, the CDR3 is TGTGCCAGCAGTCTGCGGTTCTGGGACGACCCCTCCTACGAGCAGTACTTC. Its protein is CASSLRFWDDPSYEQYF. The chain employs TRBV28 and TRBJ2-7; the D gene could be TRBD1 or TRBD2 (5 bases each). V was cut by 5 bases and J by 0 bases, with 20 bases left in between. The CDR3 extends over 17 amino acids. Germline V gene data show CDR1 as MDHEN and CDR2 as SYDVKM.

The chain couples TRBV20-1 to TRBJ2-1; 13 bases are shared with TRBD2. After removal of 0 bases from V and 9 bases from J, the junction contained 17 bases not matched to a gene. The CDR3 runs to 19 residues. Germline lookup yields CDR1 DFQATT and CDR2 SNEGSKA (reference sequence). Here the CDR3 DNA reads TGCAGTGCTAGAGATCTCCGCCGAATACTAGCGGGAGGGCCAGGTGAGCAGTTCTTC. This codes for CSARDLRRILAGGPGEQFF.

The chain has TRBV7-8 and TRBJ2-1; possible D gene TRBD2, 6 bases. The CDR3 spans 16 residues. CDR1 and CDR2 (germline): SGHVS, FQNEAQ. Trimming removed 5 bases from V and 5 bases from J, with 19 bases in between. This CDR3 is CASSTHSIAANNEQFF. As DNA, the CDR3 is TGTGCCAGCAGCACACACAGTATAGCGGCTAACAATGAGCAGTTCTTC. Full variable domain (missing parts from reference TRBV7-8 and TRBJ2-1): GAGVSQSPRYKVAKRGQDVALRCDPISGHVSLFWYQQALGQGPEFLTYFQNEAQLDKSGLPSDRFFAERPEGSVSTLKIQRTQQEDSAVYLCASSTHSIAANNEQFFGPGTRLTVL.

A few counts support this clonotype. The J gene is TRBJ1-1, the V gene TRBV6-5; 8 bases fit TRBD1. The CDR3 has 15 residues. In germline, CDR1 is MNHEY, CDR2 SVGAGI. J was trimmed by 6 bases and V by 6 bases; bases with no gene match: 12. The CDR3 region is CASRTKTGGKAEAFF. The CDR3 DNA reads TGTGCCAGCAGAACCAAAACAGGGGGAAAGGCTGAAGCTTTCTTT.

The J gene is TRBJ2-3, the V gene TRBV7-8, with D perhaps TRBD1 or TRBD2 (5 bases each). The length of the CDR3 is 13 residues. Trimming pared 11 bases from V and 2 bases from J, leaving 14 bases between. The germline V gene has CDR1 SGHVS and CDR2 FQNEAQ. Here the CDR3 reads CAQGGGPTDTQYF. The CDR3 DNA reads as TGTGCCCAGGGTGGGGGACCCACAGATACGCAGTATTTT.